This TCR beta chain stems from a study of cytomegalovirus exposure and HLA in healthy donors. The study's findings and limits: Despite most TCR sequences being rare, some public TCRs occurred in many donors. Specific recognition of CMV antigens was confirmed in vitro for a few chains (all CMV-associated). It was reportedly the case that the classifier diagnosed cytomegalovirus status with high specificity and sensitivity. It was around 160 TCR beta chains that were listed as cytomegalovirus-associated.

The CDR3 runs to 15 residues. Trimming stripped 3 bases from V and 4 bases from J, with 13 bases between. In germline, CDR1 is SGHTS, CDR2 YDEGEE. Only in-frame clones appear in the TCRdb table, and some are missing; sequencing was by immunoSEQ multiplex PCR. The sample shows over 200,000 clones, roughly 88% of them seen only once. Points on this clone: Its cognate antigen is unknown.

Source material: PBMCs. The rearrangement uses TRBV5-8 and TRBJ1-4; maybe TRBD1 (6 bases). The TCR originated in a woman aged 18-29 years in good health and CMV-seronegative. CDR3 sequence: CASSWGGGHNEKLFF. The CDR3 DNA reads as TGTGCCAGCAGCTGGGGCGGGGGGCATAATGAAAAACTGTTTTTT.